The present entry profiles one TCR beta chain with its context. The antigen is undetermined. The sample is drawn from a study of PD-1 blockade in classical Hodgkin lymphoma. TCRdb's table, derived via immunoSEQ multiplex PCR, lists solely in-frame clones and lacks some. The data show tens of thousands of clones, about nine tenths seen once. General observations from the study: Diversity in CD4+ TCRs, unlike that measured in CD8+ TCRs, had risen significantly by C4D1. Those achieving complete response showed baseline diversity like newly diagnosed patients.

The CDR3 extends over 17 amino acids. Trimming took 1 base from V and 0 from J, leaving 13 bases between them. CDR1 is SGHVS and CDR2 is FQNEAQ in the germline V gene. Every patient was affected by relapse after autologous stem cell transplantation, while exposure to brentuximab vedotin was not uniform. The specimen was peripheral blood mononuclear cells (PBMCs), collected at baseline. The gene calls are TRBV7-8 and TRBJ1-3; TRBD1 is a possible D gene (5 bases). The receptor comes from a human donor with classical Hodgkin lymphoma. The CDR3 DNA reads TGTGCCAGCAGCTTAGGGGGCGCGGCCTTCTCTGGAAACACCATATATTTT. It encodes CASSLGGAAFSGNTIYF.